This TCR beta chain comes out of a study of cytomegalovirus exposure and HLA in healthy donors. General study points: A likely sequencing artifact accounted for one observed cluster of highly shared sequence variants.

Notes on this clone: Its matching antigen is unknown.

With 60 Vbeta and 13 Jbeta primers, the PCR was carried out. The protocol was immunoSEQ multiplex PCR, while the TCRdb copy is restricted to in-frame clones and leaves out a portion. Seen in this sample are tens of thousands of clones; the ten most common clones hold approximately 13%. Despite likely unrecorded immune exposures, the donors were nominally healthy at the time of sampling. Input material: PBMCs. The TCR sequence derives from a woman aged 60 to 75 in good health and CMV-seropositive.

CDR3 amino acids: CASSPPGGRETQYF. CDR3 DNA sequence: TGTGCCAGCTCACCACCTGGGGGCCGGGAGACCCAGTACTTC. V gene TRBV18 combines with J gene TRBJ2-5; tentatively, D is TRBD1 (6 bases). V was trimmed by 0 bases and J by 5 bases, leaving 10 bases between them. The length of the CDR3 is 14 residues. Germline assignment: CDR1 KGHSH and CDR2 LQKENI. Complete variable domain (other parts from reference TRBV18 and TRBJ2-5): NAGVMQNPRHLVRRRGQEARLRCSPMKGHSHVYWYRQLPEEGLKFMVYLQKENIIDESGMPKERFSAEFPKEGPSILRIQQVVRGDSAAYFCASSPPGGRETQYFGPGTRLLVL.